One and the same sample provided the 29 T cell receptor beta chains below, sequenced in a study of shared clonotypes between healthy human individuals. As defined, naive CD8 cells were CD45RO-negative and positively selected for CCR7, with terminally differentiated effector memory CD45RA+ cells excluded. The assay was immunoSEQ multiplex PCR, and TCRdb's table has in-frame clones only and misses some. The sample shows about 2,200,000 clones, 85% to 95% of them seen only once. Sequenced: naive CD8+ T cells from PBMCs. The receptor source for this set is a man aged 18-30 years in good health. Some clones in this sample may be carry-over from other donors' samples.

This chain uses TRBV7-9 with TRBJ2-7; the D gene is possibly TRBD1 (6 bases). CDR1 is SEHNR and CDR2 is FQNEAQ in the germline V gene (reference sequence). The V gene lost 5 bases and the J gene lost 0 bases, with 17 bases spanning the gap. The length of the CDR3 is 16 residues. The chain's CDR3 is CASSASVDRSSYEQYF. The CDR3 DNA reads TGTGCCAGCAGCGCCTCTGTAGACAGGAGCTCCTACGAGCAGTACTTC.

The V and J genes are TRBV5-4 and TRBJ1-3; D is ambiguous. The CDR3 is 13 residues long. Germline CDR1 reads SGHNT; CDR2 reads YYREEE (reference sequence). V lost 0 bases and J 5 bases, leaving 6 bases between the germline ends. As DNA, the CDR3 is TGTGCCAGCAGCTTGGCGTCCAGAAACACCATATATTTT. Amino acids: CASSLASRNTIYF.

The chain has TRBV6-1 and TRBJ2-1; D is possibly TRBD2 (6 bases). The CDR3 is made up of 17 amino acids. V was shortened by 3 bases and J by 7 bases, with 22 bases between the two germline ends. Per germline, CDR1 MNHNS and CDR2 SASEGT. CDR3 in amino acids: CASSDEGGAHTKNEQFF. CDR3 in DNA: TGTGCCAGCAGTGATGAAGGAGGGGCCCATACCAAGAATGAGCAGTTCTTC.

The chain's CDR3 is CASSRGLAGTSYEQYF. DNA of the CDR3: TGTGCCAGCAGCCGAGGACTAGCGGGAACCTCCTACGAGCAGTACTTC. The rearrangement links TRBV7-8 to TRBJ2-7; 12 bases map to TRBD2. Unmatched junction bases numbered 5, after V lost 5 bases and J lost 0 bases. The CDR3 is 16 amino acids. Per germline, CDR1 SGHVS and CDR2 FQNEAQ. Drawing the rest from reference TRBV7-8 and TRBJ2-7, the complete variable domain is GAGVSQSPRYKVAKRGQDVALRCDPISGHVSLFWYQQALGQGPEFLTYFQNEAQLDKSGLPSDRFFAERPEGSVSTLKIQRTQQEDSAVYLCASSRGLAGTSYEQYFGPGTRLTVT.

V usage is TRBV13 and J usage is TRBJ2-3; unclear D gene. The CDR3 covers 13 residues. Germline assignment: CDR1 PRHDT and CDR2 FYEKMQ (reference sequence). The ends were cut back, 8 bases at V and 2 bases at J, with 11 bases in the middle. This chain's CDR3 is CASATEPTDTQYF. The CDR3 nucleotides are TGTGCCAGCGCTACAGAACCCACAGATACGCAGTATTTT.

The rearrangement uses TRBV27 and TRBJ2-7; unclear D gene. The CDR3 runs 15 residues. Germline V gene sequence: CDR1 MNHEY, CDR2 SMNVEV (reference sequence). Trimming removed 1 base from V and 3 bases from J, with 13 bases in between. CDR3 DNA: TGTGCCAGCAGTTTATATCGTGAGACGAACTACGAGCAGTACTTC. Its protein is CASSLYRETNYEQYF.

V and J are TRBV5-5 and TRBJ2-5; D is undetermined. The length of the CDR3 is 15 residues. V gave up 0 bases and J gave up 4 bases, with 13 bases separating them. Germline V gene sequence: CDR1 SGHKS, CDR2 YYEKEE (reference sequence). CDR3 coding DNA: TGTGCCAGCAGCTTGGAAAGGGCTTCGGGAGAGACCCAGTACTTC. Translating it yields CASSLERASGETQYF.

Of note for this clone: The same CDR3 also results from other DNA sequences found in this sample. The chain carries TRBV27 and TRBJ2-7; possible D gene TRBD2, 6 bases. Trimming removed 8 bases from V and 3 bases from J, with 11 bases in between. Germline values: CDR1 MNHEY, CDR2 SMNVEV (reference sequence). This CDR3 spans 12 amino acids. CDR3 region: CASSSGGYEQYF. The CDR3 DNA sequence: TGTGCCAGCTCCTCCGGGGGCTACGAGCAGTACTTC.

This clone was picked up a small number of times. The chain links TRBV28 to TRBJ1-1; D is ambiguous. This CDR3 spans 12 amino acids. The V and J ends lost 3 bases and 7 bases respectively, with 9 bases between them. In germline, CDR1 is MDHEN, CDR2 SYDVKM. CDR3 sequence: CASSFSGYEAFF. DNA of the CDR3: TGTGCCAGCAGTTTTTCTGGGTATGAAGCTTTCTTT. Complete variable domain (other parts from reference TRBV28 and TRBJ1-1): DVKVTQSSRYLVKRTGEKVFLECVQDMDHENMFWYRQDPGLGLRLIYFSYDVKMKEKGDIPEGYSVSREKKERFSLILESASTNQTSMYLCASSFSGYEAFFGQGTRLTVV.

As regards this clone: This same CDR3 is encoded by further DNA sequences in the sample. The rearrangement uses TRBV5-6 and TRBJ2-1; TRBD1 might be the D (5 bases). V lost 2 bases to trimming and J lost 6 bases, with 6 bases between them. Germline-derived CDR1 and CDR2 are SGHDT and YYEEEE. This CDR3 is built from 12 residues. The CDR3, as DNA: TGTGCCAGCAGCTTTAGGGGCAATGAGCAGTTCTTC. Residues: CASSFRGNEQFF.

The chain employs TRBV4-3 and TRBJ1-3; D ambiguous. From germline, CDR1 is LGHNA and CDR2 YSLEER. Trimming pared 2 bases from V and 0 bases from J, leaving 8 bases between. The CDR3 has 15 residues. The CDR3 spells CASSQTRISGNTIYF. For the CDR3, the DNA is TGCGCCAGCAGCCAAACGAGGATCTCTGGAAACACCATATATTTT.

This chain joins TRBV10-3 and TRBJ2-3, with unresolved D. Germline CDR1 and CDR2: ENHRY and SYGVKD. V dropped 6 bases and J dropped 4 bases, with 11 bases sitting between them. This CDR3 has 13 residues. The CDR3 is CAIRDLGADTQYF. The DNA for the CDR3 is TGTGCCATCAGGGACCTTGGGGCAGATACGCAGTATTTT.

V and J are TRBV5-1 and TRBJ2-5; 7 bases align to TRBD2. V shed 5 bases and J 2 bases; nucleotides not matched to a gene: 15. The CDR3 length is 17 residues. Germline V CDR1 and CDR2: SGHRS, YFSETQ. For the CDR3, the DNA is TGCGCCAGCAGTTCAACTTCTCGACTAGCCTCTCAAGAGACCCAGTACTTC. This translates into CASSSTSRLASQETQYF.

The chain couples TRBV2 to TRBJ2-1; D gene ambiguous. The V end was cut by 4 bases, the J end by 2 bases, with 15 bases between. The CDR3 spans 16 residues. The germline V gene has CDR1 SNHLY and CDR2 FYNNEI. The CDR3 loop reads CASSVRLSPPYNEQFF. The CDR3 coding sequence is TGTGCCAGCAGTGTAAGACTTTCCCCCCCCTACAATGAGCAGTTCTTC.

V and J are TRBV6-1 and TRBJ1-3; 10 positions agree with TRBD1. The CDR3 runs to 16 residues. Germline values: CDR1 MNHNS, CDR2 SASEGT. The V and J ends lost 4 bases and 4 bases, in that order; junction bases with no gene match: 7. DNA of the CDR3: TGTGCCAGCAGTGTTCGACAGGGGGCATCCGGAAACACCATATATTTT. Protein sequence: CASSVRQGASGNTIYF.

Regarding this clone: Additional DNA sequences in this sample encode the identical CDR3. CDR3 bases: TGTGCCAGCAGTTACTCGGGCTATGGCTACACCTTC. It is translated as CASSYSGYGYTF. V gene TRBV6-6 combines with J gene TRBJ1-2; D remains ambiguous. Per the germline V gene, CDR1 is MNHNY and CDR2 is SVGAGI (reference sequence). V was clipped by 0 bases and J by 4 bases, with 3 bases between them. The CDR3 extends over 12 amino acids.

The chain recombines TRBV27 with TRBJ1-1, with D possibly matching TRBD1 (6 bases). The CDR3 consists of 14 residues. The V gene lost 2 bases and the J gene lost 7 bases, with 14 bases spanning the gap. Germline V gives CDR1 MNHEY, CDR2 SMNVEV (reference sequence). The CDR3 sequence is CASSLGGGRVEAFF. The CDR3 DNA reads TGTGCCAGCAGTTTAGGGGGGGGGCGGGTTGAAGCTTTCTTT.

The rearrangement joins TRBV2 to TRBJ2-7; D tentatively fits TRBD1 or TRBD2 (5 bases each). V lost 2 bases and J 2 bases, leaving 13 bases between the germline ends. Germline lookup yields CDR1 SNHLY and CDR2 FYNNEI. This CDR3 region has 15 residues. This CDR3 reads CASSEMGRKAYEQYF. The CDR3 region has the DNA TGTGCCAGCAGTGAAATGGGACGTAAAGCCTACGAGCAGTACTTC.

On this clone: In the same sample, other DNA sequences code for this CDR3. The rearrangement links TRBV6-1 to TRBJ1-1, with D tentatively TRBD1 (5 bases). Germline values: CDR1 MNHNS, CDR2 SASEGT. The CDR3 loop spans 12 amino acids. Trimming cost V 6 bases and J 4 bases, with 9 bases left between them. CDR3 protein: CASRQGGTEAFF. The DNA of the CDR3 is TGTGCCAGCAGGCAGGGCGGCACTGAAGCTTTCTTT.

CDR3 nucleotide sequence: TGTGCCAGCAGTCCAACTCCGGGACAGGCACAAGAGACCCAGTACTTC. It specifies CASSPTPGQAQETQYF. The chain employs TRBV28 and TRBJ2-5, with 8 bases lining up with TRBD1. The CDR3 has 16 residues. Germline V gene data show CDR1 as MDHEN and CDR2 as SYDVKM. The junction had 10 bases not matched to a gene; V was cut back by 5 bases and J by 2 bases.

The chain combines TRBV9 with TRBJ2-5; weak D call: TRBD2 (5 bases). This CDR3 contains 15 residues. V was pared by 0 bases and J by 2 bases, with 11 bases between. The germline gives CDR1 SGDLS, CDR2 YYNGEE. CDR3 protein: CASSVDGLAQETQYF. The DNA for the CDR3 is TGTGCCAGCAGCGTAGATGGCTTAGCGCAAGAGACCCAGTACTTC.

In this sample, this clone turned up once. The chain employs TRBV19 and TRBJ2-7, with TRBD2 as a possible D gene (6 bases). Germline lookup yields CDR1 LNHDA and CDR2 SQIVND (reference sequence). This CDR3 has 14 residues. The V and J ends lost 3 bases and 12 bases respectively, with 21 bases between them. The DNA of the CDR3 is TGTGCCAGTAGTATGGGCTATGGCGGGATGGGTCCGTACTTC. This encodes CASSMGYGGMGPYF.

The V gene is TRBV11-2, the J gene TRBJ2-7, with D perhaps assigned TRBD1 or TRBD2 (5 bases each). In germline, CDR1 is SGHAT, CDR2 FQNNGV. The germline V and J ends were trimmed by 0 bases and 5 bases, with 17 bases remaining between them. This CDR3 is 16 amino acids long. The DNA for the CDR3 is TGTGCCAGCAGCTTAGATTCCGGGACGCGTCTGGACGAGCAGTACTTC. It is translated as CASSLDSGTRLDEQYF.

This chain links TRBV6-6 with TRBJ1-6; D may be TRBD1 (6 bases). V was shortened by 7 bases and J by 10 bases, with 14 bases between the two germline ends. CDR1 is MNHNY, CDR2 SVGAGI, per germline (reference sequence). The CDR3 runs to 13 residues. The CDR3 is CASIEGTGSPLHF. CDR3 nucleotide sequence: TGTGCCAGCATCGAGGGAACAGGGTCACCCCTCCACTTT.

The table lists this clone with a count of one. This chain connects TRBV5-1 to TRBJ1-1, with 9 nucleotides matching TRBD1. Trimming took 3 bases from V and 1 from J; bases not matched to a gene: 4. Germline assignment: CDR1 SGHRS and CDR2 YFSETQ. The CDR3 sequence is 15 residues long. CDR3 DNA sequence: TGCGCCAGCAGCTACGGACAGGGGAGGAACACTGAAGCTTTCTTT. It encodes CASSYGQGRNTEAFF.

In nucleotides, the CDR3 is TGTGCCAGTAGTATAGAATATAGAAGTGAAGCTTTCTTT. Translation gives CASSIEYRSEAFF. V usage is TRBV19 and J usage is TRBJ1-1; no reliable D call. V was pared by 0 bases and J by 7 bases, with 9 bases between. CDR3 length equals 13 residues. Germline loops: CDR1 LNHDA, CDR2 SQIVND (reference sequence).

The CDR3 region has the DNA TGTGCCACGCACGGGGAGGGTGATCTCTGGGGGGAAGAGACCCAGTACTTC. It encodes CATHGEGDLWGEETQYF. V and J are TRBV28 and TRBJ2-5, with 7 bases lining up with TRBD2. Germline V gene data show CDR1 as MDHEN and CDR2 as SYDVKM. V dropped 10 bases and J dropped 3; count of bases not matched to a gene: 20. The CDR3 has 17 residues. The full variable domain, completed using reference TRBV28 and TRBJ2-5, is DVKVTQSSRYLVKRTGEKVFLECVQDMDHENMFWYRQDPGLGLRLIYFSYDVKMKEKGDIPEGYSVSREKKERFSLILESASTNQTSMYLCATHGEGDLWGEETQYFGPGTRLLVL.

V usage is TRBV15 and J usage is TRBJ2-7; D gene ambiguous. Germline V lookup: CDR1 LNHNV, CDR2 YYDKDF (reference sequence). Trimming cost V 0 bases and J 1 base, with 10 bases left between them. This CDR3 is built from 15 residues. DNA of the CDR3: TGTGCCACCAGCAGAGAAAAGGGTTTGTCCTACGAGCAGTACTTC. This codes for CATSREKGLSYEQYF.

This chain joins TRBV5-1 and TRBJ2-3, with D maybe TRBD1 (6 bases). This CDR3 comprises 15 residues. V gave up 4 bases and J gave up 4 bases, with 16 bases separating them. Germline CDR1 reads SGHRS; CDR2 reads YFSETQ. The CDR3 DNA reads as TGCGCCAGCAGCCCCTGGGGCAGGGGAGCAGATACGCAGTATTTT. It yields the protein CASSPWGRGADTQYF. The complete variable domain, with remaining parts taken from reference TRBV5-1 and TRBJ2-3, reads KAGVTQTPRYLIKTRGQQVTLSCSPISGHRSVSWYQQTPGQGLQFLFEYFSETQRNKGNFPGRFSGRQFSNSRSEMNVSTLELGDSALYLCASSPWGRGADTQYFGPGTRLTVL.